Below, 15 T cell receptor beta chains from the same sample are listed, as sequenced in a study of PD-L1 blockade in urothelial cancer. Sequenced by immunoSEQ multiplex PCR; TCRdb stores in-frame clones only, minus some. The table has 45,000 to 60,000 clones, around four fifths seen once. Documented time point: pretreatment peripheral blood. The source was PBMCs, collected around atezolizumab (anti-PD-L1) treatment. The origin of the receptors is a man aged 50-60 years with urothelial cancer.

The CDR3 DNA follows: TGTGCCAGCAGCCTTTTGAGTGATGAGCAGTTCTTC. Its translation is CASSLLSDEQFF. The rearrangement links TRBV11-2 to TRBJ2-1; D remains unclear. The germline V gene has CDR1 SGHAT and CDR2 FQNNGV. The V end was cut by 5 bases, the J end by 8 bases, with 10 bases between. The CDR3 is 12 amino acids. Drawing the rest from reference TRBV11-2 and TRBJ2-1, the complete variable domain is EAGVAQSPRYKIIEKRQSVAFWCNPISGHATLYWYQQILGQGPKLLIQFQNNGVVDDSQLPKDRFSAERLKGVDSTLKIQPAKLEDSAVYLCASSLLSDEQFFGPGTRLTVL.

The chain links TRBV19 to TRBJ2-1; TRBD2 is a possible D gene (7 bases). Trimming removed 3 bases from V and 5 bases from J, with 11 bases in between. This CDR3 comprises 14 residues. In germline, CDR1 is LNHDA, CDR2 SQIVND (reference sequence). The chain's CDR3 is CASSIRGGDNEQFF. Here the CDR3 DNA reads TGTGCCAGTAGTATTAGGGGGGGGGACAATGAGCAGTTCTTC. The variable domain in full, completed from reference TRBV19 and TRBJ2-1, reads DGGITQSPKYLFRKEGQNVTLSCEQNLNHDAMYWYRQDPGQGLRLIYYSQIVNDFQKGDIAEGYSVSREKKESFPLTVTSAQKNPTAFYLCASSIRGGDNEQFFGPGTRLTVL.

The chain couples TRBV5-8 to TRBJ1-5, with D uncertain. The CDR3 runs 16 residues. The V end lost 1 base, the J end lost 1 base, and 12 bases lay between the germline ends. Germline lookup yields CDR1 SGHTS and CDR2 YDEGEE. The CDR3 sequence: CASSLYGVQSNQPQHF. In DNA form, the CDR3 reads TGTGCCAGCAGCTTGTACGGGGTACAGAGCAATCAGCCCCAGCATTTT.

The chain couples TRBV6-1 to TRBJ1-2; TRBD1 is a possible D gene (5 bases). The germline V and J ends were trimmed by 3 bases and 6 bases, with 14 bases remaining between them. The CDR3 is made up of 14 amino acids. In germline, CDR1 is MNHNS, CDR2 SASEGT. CDR3 loop: CASSDGHPLDGYTF. DNA for the CDR3: TGTGCCAGCAGTGACGGACACCCCCTAGATGGCTACACCTTC.

This clone was counted a single time. V usage is TRBV19 and J usage is TRBJ1-1; D possibly corresponds to TRBD1 (6 bases). The CDR3 runs to 11 residues. Trimming took 10 bases from V and 11 from J, leaving 17 bases between them. The germline CDR1 and CDR2 sequences are LNHDA and SQIVND (reference sequence). CDR3 amino acids: CANSMQGKAFF. The CDR3, as DNA: TGTGCCAACTCAATGCAGGGGAAGGCTTTCTTT.

The chain links TRBV9 to TRBJ2-5, with D uncertain. The germline CDR1 and CDR2 sequences are SGDLS and YYNGEE. CDR3 size: 14 residues. V was cut by 0 bases and J by 5 bases, with 11 bases left in between. Here the CDR3 reads CASSVEAESETQYF. In DNA, the CDR3 is TGTGCCAGCAGCGTAGAGGCGGAGTCGGAGACCCAGTACTTC.

The chain joins TRBV30 to TRBJ1-5; 9 bases match TRBD1. CDR1 is GTSNPN and CDR2 is SVGIG in the germline V gene (reference sequence). The CDR3 length is 15 residues. V trimming: 0 bases; J trimming: 6 bases; junction bases outside the gene matches: 6. CDR3: CAWSVRDRATQPQHF. The CDR3 nucleotides are TGTGCCTGGAGTGTACGGGACAGGGCAACTCAGCCCCAGCATTTT.

V usage is TRBV5-1 and J usage is TRBJ2-1, with D possibly TRBD1 on 6 matching bases. V was pared by 8 bases and J by 4 bases, with 13 bases between. This CDR3 spans 13 amino acids. Germline lookup yields CDR1 SGHRS and CDR2 YFSETQ. This CDR3 is CASGGTGYNEQFF. As DNA, the CDR3 is TGCGCCAGTGGGGGTACAGGGTACAATGAGCAGTTCTTC.

The chain recombines TRBV14 with TRBJ1-4; D is undetermined. Germline loops: CDR1 SGHDN, CDR2 FVKESK. Trimming removed 1 base at V and 10 bases at J, with 13 bases between. The CDR3 consists of 14 residues. CDR3 region: CASSQVVNVGKLFF. The CDR3 DNA follows: TGTGCCAGCAGCCAAGTGGTCAACGTCGGAAAACTGTTTTTT.

In DNA, the CDR3 is TGTGCCAGCAGCTCCGGGACTAGCGGGAGTTTGGCAGATACGCAGTATTTT. Its translation: CASSSGTSGSLADTQYF. The V gene is TRBV7-6, the J gene TRBJ2-3, with 14 bases aligning to TRBD2. CDR3 length: 17 residues. CDR1 is SGHVS, CDR2 FNYEAQ, per germline. V shed 4 bases, J shed 4 bases, and the junction held 7 bases outside the gene matches.

The V and J genes are TRBV6-1 and TRBJ1-2, with 7 nucleotides matching TRBD1. CDR1 is MNHNS and CDR2 is SASEGT in the germline V gene. With V trimmed by 7 bases and J by 6 bases, 14 bases remained unmatched. The CDR3 totals 15 residues. In nucleotides, the CDR3 is TGTGCCAGCACGAACCGCAGACAGGGTCTTAATGGCTACACCTTC. The encoded protein is CASTNRRQGLNGYTF.

The chain joins TRBV18 to TRBJ1-5; possible D gene TRBD1, 6 bases. In germline, CDR1 is KGHSH, CDR2 LQKENI. V was trimmed by 6 bases and J by 3 bases, leaving 9 bases between them. CDR3 length: 13 residues. In nucleotides, the CDR3 is TGTGCCAGCTCTAGACAGGACAATCAGCCCCAGCATTTT. Protein product: CASSRQDNQPQHF.

This clone was seen just once. The gene calls are TRBV5-6 and TRBJ1-1, with 10 nucleotides matching TRBD1. Looked up from germline, CDR1 is SGHDT and CDR2 is YYEEEE. The CDR3 loop spans 15 amino acids. The ends lost 0 bases at V and 3 bases at J; junction bases unmatched: 2. This CDR3 reads CASSLAGTGDTEAFF. As DNA, the CDR3 is TGTGCCAGCAGCTTGGCCGGGACAGGGGACACTGAAGCTTTCTTT. The variable domain in full, with the rest retrieved from reference TRBV5-6 and TRBJ1-1, is DAGVTQSPTHLIKTRGQQVTLRCSPKSGHDTVSWYQQALGQGPQFIFQYYEEEERQRGNFPDRFSGHQFPNYSSELNVNALLLGDSALYLCASSLAGTGDTEAFFGQGTRLTVV.

This clone has only one observation. This sequence joins TRBV5-1 and TRBJ1-1; weak D call: TRBD1 (6 bases). Germline lookup yields CDR1 SGHRS and CDR2 YFSETQ. Trimming removed 0 bases from V and 1 base from J, with 10 bases in between. This CDR3 region has 15 residues. This chain's CDR3 is CASSLERGGNTEAFF. In DNA, the CDR3 is TGCGCCAGCAGCTTGGAAAGGGGGGGGAACACTGAAGCTTTCTTT.

The chain is built from TRBV29-1 and TRBJ1-1; TRBD1 agrees at 9 bases. The V segment lost 7 bases and the J segment 2 bases; nucleotides outside the gene matches: 2. The CDR3 sequence is 12 residues long. The germline V gene has CDR1 SQVTM and CDR2 ANQGSEA. CDR3 sequence: CSAGQGNTEAFF. The CDR3 DNA is TGCAGCGCGGGACAGGGCAACACTGAAGCTTTCTTT.